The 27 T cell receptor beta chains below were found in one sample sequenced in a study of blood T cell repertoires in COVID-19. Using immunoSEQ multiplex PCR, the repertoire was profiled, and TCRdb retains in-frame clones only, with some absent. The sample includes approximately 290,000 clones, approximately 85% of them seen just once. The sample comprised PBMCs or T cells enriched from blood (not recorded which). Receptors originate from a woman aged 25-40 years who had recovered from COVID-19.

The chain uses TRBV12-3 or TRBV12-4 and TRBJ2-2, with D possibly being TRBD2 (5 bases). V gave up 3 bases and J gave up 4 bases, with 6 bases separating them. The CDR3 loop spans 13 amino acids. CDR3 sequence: CASSFRGTGELFF. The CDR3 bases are TGTGCCAGCAGTTTCCGGGGCACCGGGGAGCTGTTTTTT.

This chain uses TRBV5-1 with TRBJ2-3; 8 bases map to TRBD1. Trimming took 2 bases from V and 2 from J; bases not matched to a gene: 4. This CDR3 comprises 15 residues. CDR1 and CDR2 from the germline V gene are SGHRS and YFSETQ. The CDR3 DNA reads TGCGCCAGCAGCTTACAGGGGGTAATCACAGATACGCAGTATTTT. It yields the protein CASSLQGVITDTQYF.

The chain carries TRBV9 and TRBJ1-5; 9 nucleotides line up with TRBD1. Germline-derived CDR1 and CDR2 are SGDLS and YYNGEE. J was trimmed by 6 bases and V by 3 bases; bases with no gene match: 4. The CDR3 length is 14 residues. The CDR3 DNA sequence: TGTGCCAGCAGCGCACCGGGACAGGGTCAGCCCCAGCATTTT. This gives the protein CASSAPGQGQPQHF.

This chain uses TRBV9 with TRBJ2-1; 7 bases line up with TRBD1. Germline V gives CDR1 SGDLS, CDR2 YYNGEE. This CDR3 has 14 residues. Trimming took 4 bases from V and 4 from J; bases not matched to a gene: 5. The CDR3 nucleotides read TGTGCCAGCAGCACCCGGACAGGATACAATGAGCAGTTCTTC. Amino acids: CASSTRTGYNEQFF.

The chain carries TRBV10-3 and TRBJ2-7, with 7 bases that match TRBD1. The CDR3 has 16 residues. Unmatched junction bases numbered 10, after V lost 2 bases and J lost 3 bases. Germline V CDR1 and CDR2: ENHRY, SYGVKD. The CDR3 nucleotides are TGTGCCATCAGTGAGGGCGTGACAGGGTACAACTACGAGCAGTACTTC. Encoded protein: CAISEGVTGYNYEQYF.

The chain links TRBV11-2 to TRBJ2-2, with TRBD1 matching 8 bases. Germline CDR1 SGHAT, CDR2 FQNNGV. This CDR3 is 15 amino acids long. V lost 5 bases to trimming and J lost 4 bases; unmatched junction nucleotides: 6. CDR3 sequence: CASSAGQVVTGELFF. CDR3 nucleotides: TGTGCCAGCAGCGCGGGACAGGTGGTCACCGGGGAGCTGTTTTTT.

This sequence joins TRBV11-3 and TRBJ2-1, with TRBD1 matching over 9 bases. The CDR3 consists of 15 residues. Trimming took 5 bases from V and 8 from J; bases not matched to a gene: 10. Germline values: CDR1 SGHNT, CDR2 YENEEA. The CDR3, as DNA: TGTGCCAGCAGCGAGCGGGACAGGGTTGGAGATGAGCAGTTCTTC. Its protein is CASSERDRVGDEQFF.

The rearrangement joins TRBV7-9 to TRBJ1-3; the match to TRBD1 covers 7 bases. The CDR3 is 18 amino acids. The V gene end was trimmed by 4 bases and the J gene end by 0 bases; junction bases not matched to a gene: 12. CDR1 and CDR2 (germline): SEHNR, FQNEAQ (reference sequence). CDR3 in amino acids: CASSSAGGQSRSGNTIYF. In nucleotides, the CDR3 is TGTGCCAGCAGCTCGGCGGGGGGACAGAGCCGCTCTGGAAACACCATATATTTT.

The chain's CDR3 is CAISDFPGQGELAGGPDSYEQYF. CDR3 coding DNA: TGTGCCATCAGTGACTTCCCGGGACAGGGGGAACTAGCGGGAGGCCCTGACTCCTACGAGCAGTACTTC. The rearrangement uses TRBV10-3 and TRBJ2-7; D is perhaps TRBD2 (12 bases). Germline V lookup: CDR1 ENHRY, CDR2 SYGVKD. CDR3 length: 23 residues. V lost 3 bases, J lost 0 bases, and 36 bases lay in between.

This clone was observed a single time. This chain's CDR3 is CASSLGQGKYEQYF. In nucleotides, the CDR3 is TGCGCCAGCAGCTTGGGACAGGGTAAATACGAGCAGTACTTC. The chain combines TRBV5-1 with TRBJ2-7, with 7 nucleotides matching TRBD1. V shed 0 bases and J 4 bases; nucleotides not matched to a gene: 4. The germline CDR1 and CDR2 sequences are SGHRS and YFSETQ. The CDR3 is 14 residues long.

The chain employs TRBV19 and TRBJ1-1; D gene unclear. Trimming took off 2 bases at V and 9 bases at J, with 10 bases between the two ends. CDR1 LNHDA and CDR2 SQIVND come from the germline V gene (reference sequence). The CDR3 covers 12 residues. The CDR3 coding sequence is TGTGCCAGTAGTATATCAACAACTAAAGCTTTCTTT. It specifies CASSISTTKAFF.

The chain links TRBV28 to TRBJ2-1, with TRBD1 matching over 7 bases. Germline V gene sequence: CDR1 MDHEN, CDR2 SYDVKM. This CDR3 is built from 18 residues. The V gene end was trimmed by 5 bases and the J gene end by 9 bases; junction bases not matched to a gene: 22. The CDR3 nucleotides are TGTGCCAGCAGTCTTACCTCTATCGTGACAGGGATGTGGGGTGAGCAGTTCTTC. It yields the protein CASSLTSIVTGMWGEQFF.

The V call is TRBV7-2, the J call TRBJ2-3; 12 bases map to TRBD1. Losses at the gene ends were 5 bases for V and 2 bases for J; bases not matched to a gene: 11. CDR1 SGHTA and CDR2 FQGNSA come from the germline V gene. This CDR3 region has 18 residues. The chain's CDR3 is CASSLRAVGQGATDTQYF. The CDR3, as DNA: TGTGCCAGCAGCCTCCGGGCGGTGGGACAGGGGGCCACAGATACGCAGTATTTT.

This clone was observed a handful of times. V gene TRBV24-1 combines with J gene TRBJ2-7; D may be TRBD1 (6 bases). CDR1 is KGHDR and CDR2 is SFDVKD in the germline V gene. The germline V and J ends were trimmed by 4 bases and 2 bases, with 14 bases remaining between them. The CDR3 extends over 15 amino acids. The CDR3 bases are TGTGCCACCAGTGACCAGGACAGTGGAACCTACGAGCAGTACTTC. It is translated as CATSDQDSGTYEQYF.

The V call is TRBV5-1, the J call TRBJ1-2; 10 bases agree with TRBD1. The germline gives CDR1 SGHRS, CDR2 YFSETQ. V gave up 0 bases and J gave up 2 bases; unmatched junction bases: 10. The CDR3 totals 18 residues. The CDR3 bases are TGCGCCAGCAGCTTGGCTCCCGCAGGGACAGGGGAGAACTATGGCTACACCTTC. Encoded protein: CASSLAPAGTGENYGYTF.

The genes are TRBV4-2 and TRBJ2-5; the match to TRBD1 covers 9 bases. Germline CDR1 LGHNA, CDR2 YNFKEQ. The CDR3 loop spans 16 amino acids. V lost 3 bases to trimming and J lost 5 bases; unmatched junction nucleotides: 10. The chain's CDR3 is CASSQSRDRALETQYF. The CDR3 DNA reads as TGTGCCAGCAGCCAGTCCCGGGACAGGGCGCTTGAGACCCAGTACTTC.

The chain's CDR3 is CASSEGGANGPEQFF. For the CDR3, the DNA is TGTGCCAGCAGCGAGGGGGGGGCCAATGGTCCTGAGCAGTTCTTC. The chain joins TRBV3-1 (or the pseudogene TRBV3-2) to TRBJ2-1; possibly TRBD2 for D (7 bases). The V gene lost 5 bases and the J gene lost 9 bases, with 20 bases spanning the gap. Looked up from germline, CDR1 is LGHDT and CDR2 is YNNKEL (reference sequence). The CDR3 has 15 amino acids.

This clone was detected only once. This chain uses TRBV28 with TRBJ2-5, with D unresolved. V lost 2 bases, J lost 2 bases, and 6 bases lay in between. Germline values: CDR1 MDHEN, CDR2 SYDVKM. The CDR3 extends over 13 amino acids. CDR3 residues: CASSLAVQETQYF. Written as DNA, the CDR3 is TGTGCCAGCAGTTTAGCGGTACAAGAGACCCAGTACTTC.

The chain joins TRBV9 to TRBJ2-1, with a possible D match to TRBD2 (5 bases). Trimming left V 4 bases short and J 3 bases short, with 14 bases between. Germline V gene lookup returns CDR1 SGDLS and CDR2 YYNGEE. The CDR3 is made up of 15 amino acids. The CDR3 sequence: CASSQRASIYNEQFF. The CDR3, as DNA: TGTGCCAGCAGCCAGAGGGCCTCAATCTACAATGAGCAGTTCTTC.

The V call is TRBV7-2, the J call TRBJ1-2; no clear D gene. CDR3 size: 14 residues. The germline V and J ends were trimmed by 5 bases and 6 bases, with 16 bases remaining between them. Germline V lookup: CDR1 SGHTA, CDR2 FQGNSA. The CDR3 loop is CASSERPGSDGYTF. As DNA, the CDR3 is TGTGCCAGCAGCGAACGACCGGGTTCGGATGGCTACACCTTC.

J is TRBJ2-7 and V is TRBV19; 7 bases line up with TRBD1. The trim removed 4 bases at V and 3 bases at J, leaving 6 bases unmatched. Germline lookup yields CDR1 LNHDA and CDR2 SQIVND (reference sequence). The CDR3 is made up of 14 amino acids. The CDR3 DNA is TGTGCCAGTAGTAGCGGACAGGAGATCTACGAGCAGTACTTC. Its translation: CASSSGQEIYEQYF.

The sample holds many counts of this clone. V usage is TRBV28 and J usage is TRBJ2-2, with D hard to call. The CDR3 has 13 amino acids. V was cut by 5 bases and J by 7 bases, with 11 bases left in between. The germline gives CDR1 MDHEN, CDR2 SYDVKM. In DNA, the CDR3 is TGTGCCAGCAGTACCCCACATGGCGGGGAGCTGTTTTTT. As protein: CASSTPHGGELFF.

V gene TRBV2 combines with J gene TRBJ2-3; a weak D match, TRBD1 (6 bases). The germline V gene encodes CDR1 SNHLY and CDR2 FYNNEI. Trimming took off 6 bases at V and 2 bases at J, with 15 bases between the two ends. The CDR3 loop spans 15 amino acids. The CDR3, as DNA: TGTGCCAGCAGGTCTCGGGACACTGTCACAGATACGCAGTATTTT. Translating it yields CASRSRDTVTDTQYF.

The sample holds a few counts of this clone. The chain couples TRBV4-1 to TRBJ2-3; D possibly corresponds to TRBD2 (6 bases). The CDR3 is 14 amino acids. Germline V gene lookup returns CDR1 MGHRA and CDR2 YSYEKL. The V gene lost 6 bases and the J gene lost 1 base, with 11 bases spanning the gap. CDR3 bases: TGCGCCAGCAGACCCGGGAGAGGCACAGATACGCAGTATTTT. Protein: CASRPGRGTDTQYF.

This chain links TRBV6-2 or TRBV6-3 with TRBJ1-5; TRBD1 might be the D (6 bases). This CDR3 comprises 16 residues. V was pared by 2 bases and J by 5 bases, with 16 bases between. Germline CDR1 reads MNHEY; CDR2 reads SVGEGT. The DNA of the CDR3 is TGTGCCAGCAGTTACCCGCCCGACAGGTTCGATCAGCCCCAGCATTTT. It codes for CASSYPPDRFDQPQHF.

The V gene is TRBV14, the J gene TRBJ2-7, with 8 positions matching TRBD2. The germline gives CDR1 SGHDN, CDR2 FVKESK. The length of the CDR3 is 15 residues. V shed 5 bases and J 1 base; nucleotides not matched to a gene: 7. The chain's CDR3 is CASSALGLVSYEQYF. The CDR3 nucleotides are TGTGCCAGCAGCGCCTTGGGACTAGTGTCCTACGAGCAGTACTTC.

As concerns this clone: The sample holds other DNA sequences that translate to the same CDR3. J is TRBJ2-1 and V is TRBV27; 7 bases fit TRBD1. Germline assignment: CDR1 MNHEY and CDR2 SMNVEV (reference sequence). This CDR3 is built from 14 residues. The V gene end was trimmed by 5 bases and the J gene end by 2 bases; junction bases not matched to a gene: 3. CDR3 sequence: CASSPGTAYNEQFF. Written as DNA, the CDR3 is TGTGCCAGCAGTCCCGGGACAGCCTACAATGAGCAGTTCTTC.